A selection of T cell receptor beta chains follows, all from one sample in a study of regulatory T cells in long-lasting Graves disease. TCRdb itself ran the multiplex PCR reads through MiXCR, one entry per CDR3 protein. This repertoire shows a few hundred thousand distinct CDR3 sequences, roughly 18% found once; its top ten account for 14%. These data were also filed under a second study, of T cells in Graves' hyperthyroidism and ophthalmopathy.

The input for sequencing was peripheral blood mononuclear cells (PBMCs), taken at new diagnosis, from a patient treated with antithyroid drugs. The source of these receptors is a woman in her twenties or thirties with Graves disease. The CDR3 runs from the conserved cysteine through the conserved F or W. Fields, in order: clone size, V gene, J gene, D gene, CDR3 DNA, CDR3 protein. The D gene is left open where the match is weak. For some rows the clone size is stated as once, few or many, or as a class when expanded; others skip it.

abundance: many; v_gene: TRBV18; j_gene: TRBJ1-5; d_gene: .; CDR3nt: TGTGCCAGCTCACCACGAGGACCCAATCAGCCCCAGCATTTT; CDR3aa: CASSPRGPNQPQHF
abundance: many; v_gene: TRBV7-8; j_gene: TRBJ2-7; d_gene: TRBD1; CDR3nt: TGTGCCAGCAGCGAATATTGGGACAGGCCGGTCTACGAGCAGTACTTC; CDR3aa: CASSEYWDRPVYEQYF
abundance: many; v_gene: TRBV2; j_gene: TRBJ1-1; d_gene: .; CDR3nt: TGTGCCAGCAGTGACCTCGGGATCGCTTTCTTT; CDR3aa: CASSDLGIAFF
abundance: many; v_gene: TRBV5-1; j_gene: TRBJ2-7; d_gene: TRBD1; CDR3nt: TGCGCCAGCAGCTCAAAACCGGGACAGAACTACGAGCAGTACTTC; CDR3aa: CASSSKPGQNYEQYF
abundance: .; v_gene: TRBV4-1; j_gene: TRBJ1-2; d_gene: .; CDR3nt: TGCGCCAGCAGCCAAGTCCACGGGGGCTATGGCTACACCTTC; CDR3aa: CASSQVHGGYGYTF
abundance: many; v_gene: TRBV7-2; j_gene: TRBJ1-3; d_gene: .; CDR3nt: TGTGCCAGCAGCTTACGTCGATGGGGGGCATCTGGAAACACCATATATTTT; CDR3aa: CASSLRRWGASGNTIYF
abundance: .; v_gene: TRBV11-2; j_gene: TRBJ2-7; d_gene: .; CDR3nt: TGTGCCAGCAGCTTAGTTCCGGACAGCCACGAGCAGTACTTC; CDR3aa: CASSLVPDSHEQYF
abundance: .; v_gene: TRBV6-4; j_gene: TRBJ2-3; d_gene: TRBD2; CDR3nt: TGTGCCAGCAGTGATAGCGGGGGGGTCACAGATACGCAGTATTTT; CDR3aa: CASSDSGGVTDTQYF
abundance: many; v_gene: TRBV12-3/TRBV12-4; j_gene: TRBJ1-2; d_gene: .; CDR3nt: TGTGCCACCATGAGGGGGGAAAACAGTAACTATGGCTACACCTTC; CDR3aa: CATMRGENSNYGYTF
abundance: many; v_gene: TRBV13; j_gene: TRBJ1-1; d_gene: .; CDR3nt: TGTGCCAGCAGCTTAGCTGGAAACATGAACACTGAAGCTTTCTTT; CDR3aa: CASSLAGNMNTEAFF
abundance: many; v_gene: TRBV4-2; j_gene: TRBJ1-2; d_gene: .; CDR3nt: TGTGCCAGCAGCCAGTCTAACTATGGCTACACCTTC; CDR3aa: CASSQSNYGYTF
abundance: many; v_gene: TRBV7-9; j_gene: TRBJ1-2; d_gene: .; CDR3nt: TGTGCCAGCAGCGGGCCGGACGGCAACTATGGCTACACCTTC; CDR3aa: CASSGPDGNYGYTF
abundance: many; v_gene: TRBV18; j_gene: TRBJ1-2; d_gene: TRBD1; CDR3nt: TGTGCCAGCTCACAACTGGGACAGGGGCCCCTCGGCTACACCTTC; CDR3aa: CASSQLGQGPLGYTF
abundance: many; v_gene: TRBV3-1; j_gene: TRBJ2-7; d_gene: .; CDR3nt: TGTGCCAGCAGCCAAGTTGTGACAGCAAGAACCTACGAGCAGTACTTC; CDR3aa: CASSQVVTARTYEQYF
abundance: .; v_gene: TRBV20-1; j_gene: TRBJ2-1; d_gene: TRBD2; CDR3nt: TGCAGTGCGCCTTCTCCGGGACTAAAAAATGAGCAGTTCTTC; CDR3aa: CSAPSPGLKNEQFF
abundance: many; v_gene: TRBV6-1; j_gene: TRBJ1-2; d_gene: .; CDR3nt: TGTGCCAGCAGAAACTCCGGGACTCCCTCAGGAGGGTATGGCTACACCTTC; CDR3aa: CASRNSGTPSGGYGYTF
abundance: many; v_gene: TRBV3-1; j_gene: TRBJ2-3; d_gene: .; CDR3nt: TGTGCCAGCAGTCCCCCGACTAGCACAGATACGCAGTATTTT; CDR3aa: CASSPPTSTDTQYF
abundance: .; v_gene: TRBV18; j_gene: TRBJ2-5; d_gene: .; CDR3nt: TGTGCCAGCGCGACGGATGGAGAGACCCAGTACTTC; CDR3aa: CASATDGETQYF
abundance: .; v_gene: TRBV5-1; j_gene: TRBJ2-7; d_gene: .; CDR3nt: TGCGCCAGCAGCTTTTCAGGACAGTCCTACGAGCAGTACTTC; CDR3aa: CASSFSGQSYEQYF
abundance: many; v_gene: TRBV20-1; j_gene: TRBJ2-4; d_gene: .; CDR3nt: TGCAGTGCTCACCCCCTGGCGTCCAGTGGTTTAGCCAAAAACATTCAGTACTTC; CDR3aa: CSAHPLASSGLAKNIQYF
abundance: many; v_gene: TRBV5-1; j_gene: TRBJ2-5; d_gene: .; CDR3nt: TGCGCCAGCAGCGTCCAGGGTCAGTGGACCCAGTACTTC; CDR3aa: CASSVQGQWTQYF
abundance: many; v_gene: TRBV19; j_gene: TRBJ1-1; d_gene: .; CDR3nt: TGTGCCAGTACCCATAGGGGCAGTTTGAACACTGAAGCTTTCTTT; CDR3aa: CASTHRGSLNTEAFF
abundance: .; v_gene: TRBV5-1; j_gene: TRBJ1-1; d_gene: .; CDR3nt: TGCGCCAGCAGCTTGCGGACACCCGCTGAAGCTTTCTTT; CDR3aa: CASSLRTPAEAFF
abundance: many; v_gene: TRBV5-1; j_gene: TRBJ1-1; d_gene: .; CDR3nt: TGCGCCAGCAGCTTGTCCGGCCCGGACACTGAAGCTTTCTTT; CDR3aa: CASSLSGPDTEAFF
abundance: many; v_gene: TRBV7-2; j_gene: TRBJ1-2; d_gene: .; CDR3nt: TGTGCCAGCAGCTTAGGGCGGCAGGATGGCTACACCTTC; CDR3aa: CASSLGRQDGYTF
abundance: many; v_gene: TRBV12-3/TRBV12-4; j_gene: TRBJ1-5; d_gene: .; CDR3nt: TGTGCCAGCAGTACCGGGACCTCAGGAGGGTGGCCCCAGCATTTT; CDR3aa: CASSTGTSGGWPQHF
abundance: .; v_gene: TRBV18; j_gene: TRBJ1-5; d_gene: .; CDR3nt: TGTGCCAGCTCACCGTCGGCAGGGGAGGGCAATCAGCCCCAGCATTTT; CDR3aa: CASSPSAGEGNQPQHF
abundance: many; v_gene: TRBV12-5; j_gene: TRBJ1-5; d_gene: .; CDR3nt: TGTGCTAGTGGTTTGGTACTTGGTGGGCGCGATCAGCCCCAGCATTTT; CDR3aa: CASGLVLGGRDQPQHF
abundance: many; v_gene: TRBV6-2/TRBV6-3; j_gene: TRBJ2-3; d_gene: .; CDR3nt: TGTGCCAGCAGTTTTTCAGGGGTTGCCACAGATACGCAGTATTTT; CDR3aa: CASSFSGVATDTQYF
abundance: .; v_gene: TRBV9; j_gene: TRBJ2-7; d_gene: .; CDR3nt: TGTGCCAGCGGCCGAGGGGGGAACGAGCAGTACTTC; CDR3aa: CASGRGGNEQYF